This T cell receptor beta chain derives from a study of shared clonotypes between healthy human individuals. Study-wide results and limits: Sampling covered blood only; tissue repertoires likely differ.

TCRdb keeps only in-frame clones here, not all; method: immunoSEQ multiplex PCR. The table includes 760,000 or so clones, around 96% detected once. This CDR3 is 16 amino acids long. The V and J ends lost 3 bases and 0 bases respectively, with 12 bases between them. Germline-derived CDR1 and CDR2 are LNHDA and SQIVND (reference sequence). Remarks on this clone: The antigen is undetermined.

CD45RO negativity and positive selection for CCR7 defined naive CD8 cells, a population that excluded terminally differentiated effector memory CD45RA+ cells. This chain links TRBV19 with TRBJ2-1; tentative D call: TRBD1 (5 bases). The sample was naive CD8+ T cells sorted from blood. The receptor comes from a man in his thirties or forties in good health. In nucleotides, the CDR3 is TGTGCCAGTAGTATCGACAGCCTTTCCTCCTACAATGAGCAGTTCTTC. Translated, it gives CASSIDSLSSYNEQFF.